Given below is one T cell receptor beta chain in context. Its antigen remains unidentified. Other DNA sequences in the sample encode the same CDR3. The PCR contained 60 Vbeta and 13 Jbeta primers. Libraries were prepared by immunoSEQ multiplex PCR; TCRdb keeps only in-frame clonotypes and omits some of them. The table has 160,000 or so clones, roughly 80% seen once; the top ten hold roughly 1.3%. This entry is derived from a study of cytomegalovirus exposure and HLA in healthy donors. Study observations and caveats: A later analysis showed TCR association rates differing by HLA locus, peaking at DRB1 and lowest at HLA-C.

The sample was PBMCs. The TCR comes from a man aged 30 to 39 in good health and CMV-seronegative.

The CDR3 spells CASSGTGTYEQYF. The CDR3 DNA reads as TGTGCCAGCAGTGGGACTGGGACCTACGAGCAGTACTTC. The rearrangement uses TRBV25-1 and TRBJ2-7; tentative D call: TRBD2 (5 bases). The CDR3 is made up of 13 amino acids. Deletions cut 4 bases from V and 2 bases from J, with 9 bases between. The germline V gene has CDR1 MGHDK and CDR2 SYGVNS.